Each of the 4 T cell receptor beta chains below was sequenced from the same sample in a study of blood T cell repertoires in COVID-19. Measured with immunoSEQ multiplex PCR; TCRdb has only the in-frame clones, and not every one. The sample has around 230,000 clones, around four fifths seen once; the top ten hold roughly 27%. The sequenced sample consisted of peripheral blood. The receptors shown here come from a man aged 35-49 years with acute or convalescent COVID-19.

The gene calls are TRBV7-8 and TRBJ2-3, with 7 bases fitting TRBD1. This CDR3 has 18 amino acids. The V gene end was trimmed by 0 bases and the J gene end by 3 bases; junction bases not matched to a gene: 12. Germline CDR1 SGHVS, CDR2 FQNEAQ. The CDR3 here is CASSLAATGSGRTDTQYF. The CDR3 nucleotides are TGTGCCAGCAGCTTAGCGGCGACAGGGTCTGGCAGAACAGATACGCAGTATTTT.

In its sample, this clone was seen once. This chain links TRBV5-5 with TRBJ1-4, with D hard to call. The germline V gene has CDR1 SGHKS and CDR2 YYEKEE (reference sequence). The V end was cut by 2 bases, the J end by 7 bases, with 12 bases between. The CDR3 covers 14 residues. The CDR3 region has the DNA TGTGCCAGCAGCTTTGGCGGGAGGATTGAAAAACTGTTTTTT. Translating gives CASSFGGRIEKLFF.

DNA of the CDR3: TGTGCCAGCAGCCCGACAGGGGTAGGCACTGAAGCTTTCTTT. It codes for CASSPTGVGTEAFF. This chain uses TRBV5-4 with TRBJ1-1, with TRBD1 matching 8 bases. This CDR3 comprises 14 residues. In germline, CDR1 is SGHNT, CDR2 YYREEE (reference sequence). Trimming took 4 bases from V and 4 from J; bases not matched to a gene: 6. The variable domain in full, completed from reference TRBV5-4 and TRBJ1-1, reads ETGVTQSPTHLIKTRGQQVTLRCSSQSGHNTVSWYQQALGQGPQFIFQYYREEENGRGNFPPRFSGLQFPNYSSELNVNALELDDSALYLCASSPTGVGTEAFFGQGTRLTVV.

As DNA, the CDR3 is TGTGCCAGCAGTTACTCGGCAGTAAGCGTCAATCAGCCCCAGCATTTT. Encoded protein: CASSYSAVSVNQPQHF. The chain has TRBV6-5 and TRBJ1-5; no clear D. The V end lost 0 bases, the J end lost 3 bases, and 12 bases lay between the germline ends. Per the germline V gene, CDR1 is MNHEY and CDR2 is SVGAGI. The CDR3 spans 16 residues.